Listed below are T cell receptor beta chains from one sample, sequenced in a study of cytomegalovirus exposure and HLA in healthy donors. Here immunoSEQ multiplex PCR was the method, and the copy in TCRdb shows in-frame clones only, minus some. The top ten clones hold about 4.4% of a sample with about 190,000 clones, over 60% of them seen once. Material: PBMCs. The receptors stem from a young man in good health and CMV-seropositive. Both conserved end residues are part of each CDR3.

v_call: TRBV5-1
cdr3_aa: CASSLSGDREKLFF

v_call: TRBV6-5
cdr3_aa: CAATSGSFGIQYF

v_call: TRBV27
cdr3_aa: CASMRGGAYEQYF

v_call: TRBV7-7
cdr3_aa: CASMPTAGGQETQYF

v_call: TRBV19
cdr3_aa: CASSTDPGSYNEQFF

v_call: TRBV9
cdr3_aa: CASSVLELTDTQYF

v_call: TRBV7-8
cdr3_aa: CASSLAGLAENPFNYEQYF

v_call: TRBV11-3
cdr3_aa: CASSPAGGSYNEQFF

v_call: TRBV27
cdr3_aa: CASSLTPGQIYEQYF

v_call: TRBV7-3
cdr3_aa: CASSSRVSGELFF

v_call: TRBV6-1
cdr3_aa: CASRRTGELYGYTF

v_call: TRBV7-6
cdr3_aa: CASSPGTLSYEQYF

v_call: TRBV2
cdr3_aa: CASSPRGTGETQYF

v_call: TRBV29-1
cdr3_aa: CSVVGGSSYNEQFF

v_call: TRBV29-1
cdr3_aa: CSVAGGRAPGELFF

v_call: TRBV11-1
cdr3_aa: CASSQTDRGYTGELFF

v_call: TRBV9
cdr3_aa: CASSAGLHGELFF

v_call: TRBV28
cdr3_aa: CATWRGNTGELFF

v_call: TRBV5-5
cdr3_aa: CASSQLGGGKLFF

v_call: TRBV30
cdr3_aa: CAWGVLGLGAQFF

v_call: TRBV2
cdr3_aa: CASRGEQGLNYGYTF

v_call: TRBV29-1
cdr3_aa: CSVSGQGGETQYF

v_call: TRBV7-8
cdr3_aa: CASSPPRDSGNTIYF

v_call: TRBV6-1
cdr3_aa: CASSRAKGGDSPLHF

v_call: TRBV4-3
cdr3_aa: CASSQEGTGIYEQYF

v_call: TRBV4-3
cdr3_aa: CASSQPAEGHTIYF